These T cell receptor beta chains were read from a single sample in a study of OX40 agonist ivuxolimab in advanced cancers. Measured with immunoSEQ multiplex PCR; TCRdb has only the in-frame clones, and not every one. Of 65,000 to 85,000 clones listed, around nine tenths are singletons. The starting material was CD4+ or CD8+ T cells sorted from blood, obtained in a trial of the OX40 agonist ivuxolimab. These receptors were taken from an adult with an advanced solid tumor such as melanoma, head and neck, liver or kidney cancer. Each CDR3 is given with its conserved first and last residue. The order of the fields is CDR3 DNA, CDR3 protein, J gene, D gene, clone size, V gene. A D gene is named only where the DNA matches it firmly. The listing skips clone size in some rows; elsewhere it reads once, few, many or a size class.

TGTGCCAGCAGGGACCGGACGGCGAACACCGGGGAGCTGTTTTTT CASRDRTANTGELFF TRBJ2-2 NA NA TRBV5-4
TGCGCCAGCACAAACAGGGCTGATACGCAGTATTTT CASTNRADTQYF TRBJ2-3 NA NA TRBV5-1
TGTGCCAGCAGTGACAGGGGGTCCGACTATGGCTACACCTTC CASSDRGSDYGYTF TRBJ1-2 TRBD1 NA TRBV6-1
TGCGCCAGCAGTTCGGGTCAGGGGAACGCTGAAGCTTTCTTT CASSSGQGNAEAFF TRBJ1-1 NA once TRBV5-1
TGTGCCTGGAGTCCTCAAGGACAAATCAATCAGCCCCAGCATTTT CAWSPQGQINQPQHF TRBJ1-5 NA NA TRBV30
TGTGCCAGCAGTTCCATCGCCATCTTGACTGGCACAGATACGCAGTATTTT CASSSIAILTGTDTQYF TRBJ2-3 NA NA TRBV27
TGTGCCACCAGCGACCTTGCAACTAATGAAAAACTGTTTTTT CATSDLATNEKLFF TRBJ1-4 NA NA TRBV15
TGCGCCAGCAGTGAGTCGGTTAAGGGCGGCTACACCTTC CASSESVKGGYTF TRBJ1-2 NA NA TRBV10-1
TGTGCCAGCAGTTACTCACAGGGGAGTGAAAAACTGTTTTTT CASSYSQGSEKLFF TRBJ1-4 TRBD1 NA TRBV6-5
TGTGCCAGCACCCCCGACGGAGCAACTAATGAAAAACTGTTTTTT CASTPDGATNEKLFF TRBJ1-4 NA once TRBV6-1
TGCGCCAGCAGCGCTAAACAGGGGGCTCGGGAAAAACTGTTTTTT CASSAKQGAREKLFF TRBJ1-4 TRBD1 NA TRBV5-1
TGTGCCAGCAGTAAACAGGGGAGCTCCTACAATGAGCAGTTCTTC CASSKQGSSYNEQFF TRBJ2-1 TRBD1 NA TRBV6-4
TGTGCCAGCAGCCAGGGACTAGCGGGAGGCAATGAGCAGTTCTTC CASSQGLAGGNEQFF TRBJ2-1 TRBD2 NA TRBV7-7
TGCGCCAGCAGCTTCCCAGGGACTAATGAAAAACTGTTTTTT CASSFPGTNEKLFF TRBJ1-4 NA NA TRBV5-1
TGCGCCAGCACTACAGGGACCCTGAGCTCCTATAATTCACCCCTCCACTTT CASTTGTLSSYNSPLHF TRBJ1-6 NA NA TRBV5-1
TGTGCCAGCAGCTATGGTGCCCGGGAGACCCAGTACTTC CASSYGARETQYF TRBJ2-5 NA NA TRBV7-3
TGTGCCAGCAGTGATTGGACTAGAGGGGACACCGGGGAGCTGTTTTTT CASSDWTRGDTGELFF TRBJ2-2 TRBD2 NA TRBV2
TGTGCCAGTAGTATAGGCCCCCTCAGGGTCCACAATGAGCAGTTCTTC CASSIGPLRVHNEQFF TRBJ2-1 NA NA TRBV19
TGTGCCAGCAGTGACCGGGGGTCCTCCTATGGCTACACCTTC CASSDRGSSYGYTF TRBJ1-2 NA NA TRBV2
TGTGCCAGCAGTGAGCCCCGAAACAACAATGAGCAGTTCTTC CASSEPRNNNEQFF TRBJ2-1 NA NA TRBV6-1
TGCAGCGTTTGGACAGGGAAGAACACCGGGGAGCTGTTTTTT CSVWTGKNTGELFF TRBJ2-2 TRBD1 NA TRBV29-1
TGCGCCAGCAGCTTGTCCGGGGTCGGTAATTCACCCCTCCACTTT CASSLSGVGNSPLHF TRBJ1-6 NA NA TRBV5-1
TGTGCCAGCAGCCGAGACCCCGCCGGAGGCTACACCTTC CASSRDPAGGYTF TRBJ1-2 NA NA TRBV28
TGTGCCAGTAGTAGTCGGGGGCGGAGGGAGACCCAGTACTTC CASSSRGRRETQYF TRBJ2-5 NA once TRBV19
TGCGCCAGCAGCTCCAGCCCAGTTTTGGCCAATGAGCAGTTCTTC CASSSSPVLANEQFF TRBJ2-1 NA NA TRBV5-1
TGTGCCAGCAAGACGGCGATGGACCTTACATTC CASKTAMDLTF TRBJ2-7 NA NA TRBV2
TGTGCCAGCAGGGACCTAGCGGGAGGGCCCGAGCAGTTCTTC CASRDLAGGPEQFF TRBJ2-1 TRBD2 NA TRBV2
TGTGCCAGCAGTTGGACCCCGTACGAGCAGTACTTC CASSWTPYEQYF TRBJ2-7 NA NA TRBV28
TGCGCCAGCAGCTTTGCTTCGAACACTGAAGCTTTCTTT CASSFASNTEAFF TRBJ1-1 NA NA TRBV10-1
TGTGCCAGCAGTGAAAACAGGGGAAATCAGCCCCAGCATTTT CASSENRGNQPQHF TRBJ1-5 TRBD1 NA TRBV2
TGTGCCAGCGCTTTCGGGGCGACAGGTCCCTACGAGCAGTACTTC CASAFGATGPYEQYF TRBJ2-7 NA NA TRBV5-4
TGTGCCAGCAGCTTTCAGGACAGGGTGCCCCTCCACTTT CASSFQDRVPLHF TRBJ1-6 TRBD1 NA TRBV7-2
TGTGCCAGCAGTGAAGCCGACAGCTCCTACAATGAGCAGTTCTTC CASSEADSSYNEQFF TRBJ2-1 NA NA TRBV6-1
TGTGCCAGCTCCGATCGGGGGCTTTTGGGCTATGGCTACACCTTC CASSDRGLLGYGYTF TRBJ1-2 NA NA TRBV6-6
TGTGCCAGCACCGGTCGAGGGCTCTCCGGGGAGCTGTTTTTT CASTGRGLSGELFF TRBJ2-2 NA once TRBV11-3
TGTGCCAGCTCCCACGAAGCAAAATTCTACGAGCAGTACTTC CASSHEAKFYEQYF TRBJ2-7 NA NA TRBV18
TGCAGCATCGAGACTGGTGGCTACACCTTC CSIETGGYTF TRBJ1-2 NA once TRBV29-1
TGTGCCAGCAGGCCAGACAGGGGGGAAAAACTGTTTTTT CASRPDRGEKLFF TRBJ1-4 TRBD1 once TRBV25-1
TGTGCCAGCAGTTATCTGACCGGGGAGCTGTTTTTT CASSYLTGELFF TRBJ2-2 NA NA TRBV6-5
TGTGCCAGCAGTCCCAGCGGGAGCGTAATTCGTAGCATTCAGTACTTC CASSPSGSVIRSIQYF TRBJ2-4 TRBD2 NA TRBV28
TGTGCCAGCAGTTACTCCCTTTTGGGGGGATGGACTGAAGCTTTCTTT CASSYSLLGGWTEAFF TRBJ1-1 NA NA TRBV6-5
TGTGCCAGCAGCTTGGTTGTAGGCCACGAGCAGTACTTC CASSLVVGHEQYF TRBJ2-7 NA few TRBV5-6
TGTGCCAGCAGCAGAGGCACTGAAGCTTTCTTT CASSRGTEAFF TRBJ1-1 NA NA TRBV27
TGTGCCAGCAGTCTCACCTACGAGCAGTACTTC CASSLTYEQYF TRBJ2-7 NA NA TRBV28
TGTGCCAGCAGCCCTATGGGGGGGGGCACTGAAGCTTTCTTT CASSPMGGGTEAFF TRBJ1-1 NA NA TRBV25-1
TGTGCCACCAGCAGAGATTCCGTGCTGGGCTCCTACGAGCAGTACTTC CATSRDSVLGSYEQYF TRBJ2-7 NA NA TRBV15
TGCGCCAGCAGTGGGGACAGTAACCCTCCACTCTACGAGCAGTACTTC CASSGDSNPPLYEQYF TRBJ2-7 TRBD1 once TRBV10-2
TGCGCCAGCAGCCTGGGGACAGTTGGTTCACCCCTCCACTTT CASSLGTVGSPLHF TRBJ1-6 TRBD1 few TRBV5-1